This entry lists 16 T cell receptor beta chains sequenced from one sample in a study of tissue T cells after allogeneic stem cell transplantation. Repertoires were generated with immunoSEQ multiplex PCR, while TCRdb's copy carries only in-frame clones and drops some. The table includes 7,500 to 10,000 clones, approximately 50% detected once. Time point of the sample: mouse harvest day 7 after allogeneic transplant. The graft held 10^6 splenic CD5+ T cells and 10^7 T-cell-depleted bone marrow cells. Sequencing was performed on gut tissue. The receptors originated from a female BALB/c mouse given C57BL/6 T cells with graft-versus-host disease after an allogeneic hematopoietic cell transplant.

Details on this clone: Gene and germline names: mouse. The read stops 1 residue short of the end of the CDR3; the missing end is completed from the germline J gene. The gene calls are TRBV3 and TRBJ2-2; 9 bases match TRBD1. The germline V gene has CDR1 SNHLY and CDR2 FYNGKV (reference sequence). V dropped 3 bases and J dropped 4; count of bases not matched to a gene: 3. The CDR3 totals 15 residues. CDR3 DNA, as far as it was read: TGTGCCAGCAGCTTCGACAGGGGGAGCACCGGGCAGCTCTAC. Its protein is CASSFDRGSTGQLY. The full CDR3 is CASSFDRGSTGQLYF.

Details on this clone: Gene names are the mouse ones. The CDR3 is cut off 1 residue early in the read; its end comes from the germline J gene. The same CDR3 arises from other DNA sequences in this sample as well. The V and J genes are TRBV26 and TRBJ1-1; no firm D call. This CDR3 has 13 amino acids. Germline CDR1 KGHPV, CDR2 FQNQEV (reference sequence). V gave up 2 bases and J gave up 1 base, with 5 bases separating them. CDR3 bases read: TGTGCCAGCAGTCTGACAGTAAACACAGAAGTCTTC. This encodes CASSLTVNTEVF. In full, the CDR3 is CASSLTVNTEVFF.

By sample fraction, this clone is medium-sized (0.01 to 0.1%). Gene and germline names: mouse. Sequencing ends 1 residue short of the CDR3 end; the germline J gene provides the rest. The rearrangement joins TRBV26 to TRBJ1-2, with 7 bases aligning to TRBD1. The CDR3 consists of 13 residues. V lost 3 bases, J lost 3 bases, and 1 base stayed unmatched. The V gene's germline CDR1 is KGHPV and CDR2 FQNQEV (reference sequence). CDR3 amino acids: CASSLGGYSDYTF. CDR3 DNA, as far as it was read: TGTGCCAGCAGTCTAGGGGGCTACTCCGACTACACC.

Judged by abundance, this clone is medium-sized. Gene labels here are mouse ones. The CDR3 is cut off 1 residue early in the read; its end comes from the germline J gene. The chain combines TRBV19 with TRBJ2-7, with 7 bases fitting TRBD1. CDR1 and CDR2 (germline): FNHDT, SITEND (reference sequence). CDR3 length: 13 residues. V lost 4 bases, J lost 7 bases, and 8 bases stayed unmatched. The CDR3 reads CASSFRQGGEQYF. The covered CDR3 bases are TGTGCCAGCAGTTTCCGACAGGGAGGGGAACAGTAC. Using reference TRBV19 and TRBJ2-7 for the parts outside the CDR3, the full variable domain is GGIITQTPKFLIGQEGQKLTLKCQQNFNHDTMYWYRQDSGKGLRLIYYSITENDLQKGDLSEGYDASREKKSSFSLTVTSAQKNEMAVFLCASSFRQGGEQYFGPGTRLTVL.

Of note for this clone: The gene names here belong to mouse. From the germline J gene comes the end of the CDR3, since the read stops 1 residue before it. The genes are TRBV23 and TRBJ2-3; TRBD2, the table's D call, lacks a check against the DNA. This CDR3 comprises 13 residues. Germline values: CDR1 KGHTA, CDR2 FQNQQP. CDR3 sequence: CSSSPSSAETLYF. The part of the CDR3 DNA that was read is TGCTCCAGCAGTCCCTCTAGTGCAGAAACGCTGTAT.

Note on this clone: Gene names denote mouse genes. The missing CDR3 end, 1 residue past where the read stops, is filled in from the germline J gene. The V call is TRBV17, the J call TRBJ1-1; a weak D match, TRBD1 (5 bases). Germline CDR1 and CDR2: MNHDT and YYDKIL. This CDR3 has 14 amino acids. Trimming shortened V by 1 base and J by 1 base, and 7 bases separated the two germline ends. CDR3 protein: CASSRGQGNTEVFF. The sequenced CDR3 bases are TGTGCTAGCAGTAGAGGGCAGGGAAACACAGAAGTCTTC.

Worth noting for this clone: Gene names and germline match the mouse. The sequenced part of the CDR3 DNA is TGCACCTGCAGTGCACCGGGGGGTGAAGACACCCAGTAC. Its protein product is CTCSAPGGEDTQY. The whole CDR3 reads CTCSAPGGEDTQYF. V and J are TRBV1 and TRBJ2-5, with a tentative D call TRBD2 (6 bases). Read coverage stops 1 residue before the CDR3 terminus; the germline J gene supplies the remainder. V shed 2 bases and J shed 4 bases, with 10 bases lying between them. This CDR3 region has 14 residues. Germline-derived CDR1 and CDR2 are NSQYPW and LRSPGD (reference sequence).

This clone is medium-sized in the sample. Mouse gene names and germline throughout. The observed sequence ends 1 residue before the CDR3 terminus, with the missing tail filled in from the germline J gene. This chain uses TRBV26 with TRBJ2-7, with 8 bases identical to TRBD2. This CDR3 comprises 13 residues. Unmatched junction bases numbered 2, after V lost 3 bases and J lost 4 bases. Germline V lookup: CDR1 KGHPV, CDR2 FQNQEV (reference sequence). The CDR3 bases that were read are TGTGCCAGCAGTCTAACTGGGGGTTATGAACAGTAC. As protein: CASSLTGGYEQY. The entire CDR3 reads CASSLTGGYEQYF.

Within the sample, this clone is medium-sized. All gene names here are mouse names. Read sequence stops 1 residue before the CDR3 end, and the germline J gene provides the missing end. This chain links TRBV16 with TRBJ2-7, with D unresolved. The CDR3 extends over 14 amino acids. Trimming removed 1 base at V and 0 bases at J, with 7 bases between. Germline values: CDR1 SGHSA, CDR2 FRNQAP. CDR3 loop: CASSLVGSSYEQYF. The sequenced CDR3 bases are TGTGCAAGCAGCTTAGTTGGGAGCTCCTATGAACAGTAC.

Turning to this clone: Here the gene names and germline are mouse. The CDR3 is cut off 1 residue early in the read; its end comes from the germline J gene. The chain is built from TRBV23 and TRBJ2-5; the D segment call TRBD1 is taken from the table without a DNA check. The CDR3 extends over 15 amino acids. CDR1 is KGHTA, CDR2 FQNQQP, per germline. CDR3 DNA, as far as it was read: TGCTCCAGCAGTCAATCGGGACATAACCAAGACACCCAGTAC. Translating gives CSSSQSGHNQDTQY. The whole CDR3 protein is CSSSQSGHNQDTQYF.

About this clone: The genes and germline here are from mouse. The read ends 1 residue early relative to the CDR3; the germline J gene fills the gap. V usage is TRBV12-2 and J usage is TRBJ1-3; possibly TRBD1 for D (5 bases). CDR1 is SGHLS and CDR2 is HYDKME in the germline V gene. The ends were cut back, 0 bases at V and 3 bases at J, with 11 bases in the middle. The CDR3 totals 15 residues. The CDR3 spells CASSLVWGGGNTLYF. The CDR3 DNA, read in part, is TGTGCCAGCTCTCTCGTATGGGGCGGTGGAAATACGCTCTAT.

In the case of this clone: Genes here carry mouse names. The read is 1 residue too short to cover the CDR3 end, so that end is filled in from the germline J gene. V usage is TRBV26 and J usage is TRBJ2-5, with D hard to call. The germline V and J ends were trimmed by 2 bases and 2 bases, with 5 bases remaining between them. CDR1 is KGHPV and CDR2 is FQNQEV in the germline V gene (reference sequence). The CDR3 sequence is 13 residues long. The CDR3 spells CASSLITQDTQYF. CDR3 DNA (partial): TGTGCCAGCAGTCTGATCACCCAAGACACCCAGTAC. Based on the CDR3 plus reference TRBV26 and TRBJ2-5, the full variable domain is NSKVIQTPRYLVKGQGQKAKMRCIPEKGHPVVFWYQQNKNNEFKFLINFQNQEVLQQIDMTEKRFSAECPSNSPCSLEIQSSEAGDSALYLCASSLITQDTQYFGPGTRLLVL.

This clone has only a few counts. Mouse names are used for the genes. The sequence runs out 1 residue before the end of the CDR3; the remainder is reconstructed from the germline J gene. The rearrangement joins TRBV26 to TRBJ2-5; TRBD2 is a possible D gene (5 bases). V was trimmed by 2 bases and J by 2 bases, leaving 8 bases between them. CDR1 is KGHPV and CDR2 is FQNQEV in the germline V gene (reference sequence). The length of the CDR3 is 14 residues. CDR3 DNA, as far as it was read: TGTGCCAGCAGTCTGAATGGGGTCCAAGACACCCAGTAC. Translation: CASSLNGVQDTQY. The complete CDR3 sequence is CASSLNGVQDTQYF.

Details on this clone: Here the gene names and germline are mouse. The read ends 1 residue shy of where the CDR3 ends; the end is completed using the germline J gene. The chain recombines TRBV31 with TRBJ2-1, with 8 bases identical to TRBD2. V trimming: 0 bases; J trimming: 5 bases; junction bases outside the gene matches: 12. Per germline, CDR1 GKSSPN and CDR2 SITVG. The CDR3 consists of 17 residues. CDR3 DNA (partial): TGTGCCTGGAGTCTCCACCCTCCTGGGGGGAGTGATGCTGAGCAGTTC. This codes for CAWSLHPPGGSDAEQF. The whole CDR3 sequence is CAWSLHPPGGSDAEQFF.

By share, this clone counts as large. The gene names here belong to mouse. The sequenced fragment ends 1 residue before the CDR3 boundary, so the rest is inferred from the germline J gene. The V call is TRBV17, the J call TRBJ2-7; 7 nucleotides agree with TRBD1. The CDR3 runs 15 residues. With 1 base clipped from V and 7 bases from J, the junction kept 10 bases outside the gene matches. Germline V lookup: CDR1 MNHDT, CDR2 YYDKIL. The CDR3 protein is CASSRAGTAREEQYF. CDR3 bases read: TGTGCTAGCAGTAGAGCCGGGACAGCCCGGGAGGAACAGTAC. The variable domain in full, with the rest retrieved from reference TRBV17 and TRBJ2-7, is DTTVKQNPRYKLARVGKPVNLICSQTMNHDTMYWYQKKPNQAPKLLLFYYDKILNREADTFEKFQSSRPNNSFCSLYIGSAGLEYSAMYLCASSRAGTAREEQYFGPGTRLTVL.

With respect to this clone: The gene names given are mouse names. The CDR3 extends 1 residue past the end of the read, so its final part is completed from the germline J gene. V and J are TRBV3 and TRBJ1-1; D is ambiguous. V was trimmed by 2 bases and J by 1 base, leaving 5 bases between them. Germline assignment: CDR1 SNHLY and CDR2 FYNGKV (reference sequence). CDR3 length: 13 amino acids. The DNA read from the CDR3 is TGTGCCAGCAGCTTATCACAAAACACAGAAGTCTTC. Its protein product is CASSLSQNTEVF. The entire CDR3 is CASSLSQNTEVFF.